Sequencing of this TCR beta chain was carried out in a study of blood T cell repertoires in COVID-19. Across the study: There were acute and convalescent COVID-19 samples, and they came from the United States, Italy and Spain.

TCRdb's table, derived via immunoSEQ multiplex PCR, lists solely in-frame clones and lacks some. Among about 200,000 clones listed, approximately 80% were seen once. The CDR3 extends over 15 amino acids. Trimming removed 5 bases at V and 6 bases at J, with 20 bases between. The germline V gene has CDR1 MNHNY and CDR2 SVGAGI (reference sequence). Sequenced material: peripheral blood. The receptor was isolated from a human donor in a cohort sampled during active COVID-19. The V call is TRBV6-6, the J call TRBJ2-7; TRBD1 is a possible D gene (6 bases). Written as DNA, the CDR3 is TGTGCCAGCAGTCACGCAGGGGTTCGTCGGCGCGAGCAGTACTTC. It yields the protein CASSHAGVRRREQYF.